Below are 24 T cell receptor beta chains sequenced from a single sample in a study of cytomegalovirus exposure and HLA in healthy donors. The PCR contained 60 Vbeta and 13 Jbeta primers. Using immunoSEQ multiplex PCR, the repertoire was profiled, and TCRdb retains in-frame clones only, with some absent. Counted here are around 150,000 clones, over 50% occurring once; the ten biggest clones make up 1.6%. The sample consisted of PBMCs. The source is a human donor in good health.

The V and J genes are TRBV2 and TRBJ2-2, with 7 bases matching TRBD2. Germline loops: CDR1 SNHLY, CDR2 FYNNEI. J lost 5 bases, V lost 6 bases, and 3 bases had no gene match. CDR3 length: 13 amino acids. The DNA of the CDR3 is TGTGCCAGCAGGGGGGGGTTTACCGGGGAGCTGTTTTTT. Protein: CASRGGFTGELFF.

Notes on this clone: A read error is likely, as this CDR3 ends without the conserved phenylalanine or tryptophan. The genes are TRBV7-9 and TRBJ2-7; 9 bases agree with TRBD1. The CDR3 sequence is 16 residues long. In germline, CDR1 is SEHNR, CDR2 FQNEAQ (reference sequence). Trimming at V came to 0 bases and at J to 5 bases, leaving 8 bases not matched to a gene. The DNA for the CDR3 is TGTGCCAGCAGCTTAGCTTGGACAGGGGAACCCCACGAGCAGTACTCC. Protein sequence: CASSLAWTGEPHEQYS.

The genes are TRBV9 and TRBJ2-3; TRBD2 agrees at 12 bases. From germline, CDR1 is SGDLS and CDR2 YYNGEE. The length of the CDR3 is 18 residues. V trimming: 3 bases; J trimming: 5 bases; junction bases outside the gene matches: 13. The CDR3 loop reads CASSADPVLAGGLDTQYF. The CDR3 region has the DNA TGTGCCAGCAGCGCCGACCCAGTACTAGCGGGAGGATTAGATACGCAGTATTTT.

The rearrangement links TRBV18 to TRBJ2-5, with a tentative D call TRBD1 (6 bases). Deletions cut 5 bases from V and 4 bases from J, with 17 bases between. Germline V gene data show CDR1 as KGHSH and CDR2 as LQKENI. The CDR3 totals 15 residues. The CDR3 nucleotides are TGTGCCAGCTCAGCTACAGGGCAGGGCAGAGAGACCCAGTACTTC. This translates into CASSATGQGRETQYF.

This clone occurred a few times. This chain uses TRBV4-1 with TRBJ2-5; TRBD2 is a possible D gene (6 bases). This CDR3 has 17 amino acids. The V gene lost 4 bases and the J gene lost 2 bases, with 20 bases spanning the gap. The germline CDR1 and CDR2 sequences are MGHRA and YSYEKL. CDR3 amino acids: CASSLQWLQGLQETQYF. The CDR3 coding sequence is TGCGCCAGCAGCCTACAATGGCTTCAGGGACTGCAAGAGACCCAGTACTTC.

This chain connects TRBV9 to TRBJ2-1; D is ambiguous. This CDR3 has 14 residues. The germline V gene encodes CDR1 SGDLS and CDR2 YYNGEE. Trimming pared 2 bases from V and 2 bases from J, leaving 8 bases between. The CDR3 reads CASSVYGPYNEQFF. For the CDR3, the DNA is TGTGCCAGCAGCGTCTATGGGCCCTACAATGAGCAGTTCTTC.

This rearrangement joins TRBV4-2 to TRBJ1-3; possibly TRBD1 for D (5 bases). The CDR3 covers 16 residues. V was pared by 0 bases and J by 1 base, with 10 bases between. The germline V gene has CDR1 LGHNA and CDR2 YNFKEQ. The CDR3 loop is CASSQDTTESGNTIYF. In DNA, the CDR3 is TGTGCCAGCAGCCAAGATACGACAGAGTCTGGAAACACCATATATTTT.

A few counts support this clone. This chain links TRBV7-8 with TRBJ1-2; the match to TRBD1 covers 7 bases. Germline assignment: CDR1 SGHVS and CDR2 FQNEAQ. The junction had 17 bases not matched to a gene; V was cut back by 5 bases and J by 8 bases. There are 16 residues in the CDR3. The CDR3 nucleotides are TGTGCCAGCAGCCCCCGTTTAGGGGGCGATGTGAGAGGCTACACCTTC. It yields the protein CASSPRLGGDVRGYTF.

V and J are TRBV28 and TRBJ1-2; D unclear. Trimming took off 4 bases at V and 10 bases at J, with 19 bases between the two ends. The germline CDR1 and CDR2 sequences are MDHEN and SYDVKM. CDR3 length: 14 residues. CDR3 in amino acids: CASSYQAGPIVYTF. CDR3 DNA: TGTGCCAGCAGTTATCAGGCAGGCCCTATAGTCTACACCTTC.

The CDR3 sequence is CASSLTANTEAFF. The CDR3 DNA reads TGTGCCAGCAGTTTAACAGCTAACACTGAAGCTTTCTTT. This chain connects TRBV28 to TRBJ1-1; D is uncertain. The germline V gene encodes CDR1 MDHEN and CDR2 SYDVKM. Between the trimmed V and J ends, which lost 2 bases and 2 bases, there was a span of 6 bases. CDR3 length equals 13 residues.

The chain joins TRBV5-1 to TRBJ1-1, with TRBD1 matching 7 bases. In germline, CDR1 is SGHRS, CDR2 YFSETQ. The CDR3 has 15 residues. V lost 5 bases and J lost 0; bases outside the gene matches: 7. The CDR3 DNA sequence: TGCGCCAGCAGTCGACAGGGAAGCCTGAACACTGAAGCTTTCTTT. Encoded protein: CASSRQGSLNTEAFF.

The CDR3 spells CASSLTGISSGANVLTF. As DNA, the CDR3 is TGTGCCAGCAGCTTAACGGGGATTAGCTCTGGGGCCAACGTCCTGACTTTC. The genes are TRBV7-8 and TRBJ2-6, with a possible D match to TRBD2 (5 bases). V was trimmed by 2 bases and J by 0 bases, leaving 11 bases between them. This CDR3 is built from 17 residues. Per germline, CDR1 SGHVS and CDR2 FQNEAQ.

This chain uses TRBV19 with TRBJ2-1; 14 bases are shared with TRBD2. The CDR3 contains 21 residues. CDR1 and CDR2 from the germline V gene are LNHDA and SQIVND (reference sequence). Losses at the gene ends were 8 bases for V and 4 bases for J; bases not matched to a gene: 22. The CDR3 sequence is CASGSGGGGTSGRNSYNEQFF. As DNA, the CDR3 is TGTGCCAGTGGCAGCGGTGGCGGCGGGACTAGCGGGAGAAATTCGTACAATGAGCAGTTCTTC.

This clone was detected a few times. The chain couples TRBV7-6 to TRBJ1-1; D unresolved. CDR3 length: 13 amino acids. Germline CDR1 and CDR2: SGHVS and FNYEAQ. Between the trimmed V and J ends, which lost 7 bases and 1 base, there was a span of 10 bases. The DNA for the CDR3 is TGTGCCAGCATCGAAGCTCAGAACACTGAAGCTTTCTTT. The encoded protein is CASIEAQNTEAFF.

The chain joins TRBV7-9 to TRBJ2-2; D unresolved. Germline lookup yields CDR1 SEHNR and CDR2 FQNEAQ (reference sequence). V lost 1 base and J lost 5, with 5 bases in between. This CDR3 is 13 amino acids long. CDR3 amino acids: CASSLGPTGELFF. DNA for the CDR3: TGTGCCAGCAGCTTAGGGCCTACCGGGGAGCTGTTTTTT.

This chain links TRBV11-2 with TRBJ2-1; possibly TRBD2 for D (7 bases). V was trimmed by 4 bases and J by 4 bases, leaving 11 bases between them. Looked up from germline, CDR1 is SGHAT and CDR2 is FQNNGV. CDR3 size: 14 residues. Here the CDR3 DNA reads TGTGCCAGCAGCTCTAGGGGGGGGTACAATGAGCAGTTCTTC. This encodes CASSSRGGYNEQFF.

This clone was seen a handful of times. This chain links TRBV29-1 with TRBJ2-2, with 10 bases lining up with TRBD1. The V segment lost 7 bases and the J segment 2 bases; nucleotides outside the gene matches: 4. This CDR3 is 14 amino acids long. Germline-derived CDR1 and CDR2 are SQVTM and ANQGSEA. In nucleotides, the CDR3 is TGCAGCGCCCGGACAGGGGGAAACACCGGGGAGCTGTTTTTT. Its protein is CSARTGGNTGELFF.

The chain employs TRBV28 and TRBJ2-1; TRBD2 matches at 12 bases. Germline V gene sequence: CDR1 MDHEN, CDR2 SYDVKM. The CDR3 has 15 residues. Trimming took 6 bases from V and 5 from J; bases not matched to a gene: 5. The CDR3 sequence is CASSHGLAGNNEQFF. In DNA form, the CDR3 reads TGTGCCAGCAGCCATGGACTAGCGGGAAACAATGAGCAGTTCTTC.

This chain uses TRBV7-2 with TRBJ2-3; the match to TRBD2 covers 12 bases. V trimming: 2 bases; J trimming: 3 bases; junction bases outside the gene matches: 9. Germline V gene lookup returns CDR1 SGHTA and CDR2 FQGNSA. The CDR3 runs 18 residues. The CDR3 coding sequence is TGTGCCAGCAGCTTAAGCAGGCTAGCGGGAGGGTTGACAGATACGCAGTATTTT. Its translation: CASSLSRLAGGLTDTQYF.

The genes are TRBV14 and TRBJ2-7; no clear D. The CDR3 runs 11 residues. CDR1 is SGHDN, CDR2 FVKESK, per germline. Trimming left V 4 bases short and J 4 bases short, with 5 bases between. CDR3 loop: CASSPGYEQYF. The CDR3 coding sequence is TGTGCCAGCAGCCCCGGGTACGAGCAGTACTTC.

This clone turned up a few times. V and J are TRBV7-9 and TRBJ1-4; D unclear. The V gene lost 4 bases and the J gene lost 10 bases, with 19 bases spanning the gap. The length of the CDR3 is 15 residues. The germline gives CDR1 SEHNR, CDR2 FQNEAQ (reference sequence). The CDR3 DNA is TGTGCCAGCAGCTCGAACCCAGGCCAAGCCGGAAAACTGTTTTTT. Encoded protein: CASSSNPGQAGKLFF. The whole variable domain, filled in from reference TRBV7-9 and TRBJ1-4, reads DTGVSQNPRHKITKRGQNVTFRCDPISEHNRLYWYRQTLGQGPEFLTYFQNEAQLEKSRLLSDRFSAERPKGSFSTLEIQRTEQGDSAMYLCASSSNPGQAGKLFFGSGTQLSVL.

This chain connects TRBV19 to TRBJ1-1, with 7 bases aligning to TRBD1. This CDR3 contains 14 residues. Per the germline V gene, CDR1 is LNHDA and CDR2 is SQIVND (reference sequence). Trimming removed 4 bases from V and 2 bases from J; junction bases left unmatched: 4. CDR3 coding DNA: TGTGCCAGTAGTAAACAGGGGCAAAACACTGAAGCTTTCTTT. It yields the protein CASSKQGQNTEAFF.

This chain joins TRBV5-1 and TRBJ1-1; D gene ambiguous. The CDR3 is 14 residues long. Germline values: CDR1 SGHRS, CDR2 YFSETQ. V was cut by 0 bases and J by 1 base, with 7 bases left in between. This chain's CDR3 is CASSLVPSNTEAFF. The CDR3 nucleotides are TGCGCCAGCAGCTTGGTTCCATCGAACACTGAAGCTTTCTTT.

V is TRBV13 and J is TRBJ2-7; 7 positions match TRBD1. In germline, CDR1 is PRHDT, CDR2 FYEKMQ (reference sequence). The CDR3 is 14 amino acids. The V and J ends lost 5 bases and 2 bases, in that order; junction bases with no gene match: 6. CDR3 amino acids: CASSPGTETYEQYF. CDR3 sequence (DNA): TGTGCCAGCAGCCCAGGGACAGAAACCTACGAGCAGTACTTC.